One sample yielded the 27 T cell receptor beta chains listed below, sequenced in a study of shared clonotypes between healthy human individuals. Clones were sequenced by immunoSEQ multiplex PCR, and TCRdb holds only the in-frame ones, with some missing. The table has around 720,000 clones, less than 80% seen once; the top ten hold under 2%. The specimen was memory CD4+ T cells sorted from blood. The subset denotes: CD45RA-negative fraction. The source is a woman in her twenties or thirties in good health.

V is TRBV27 and J is TRBJ1-2; tentative D call: TRBD1 (5 bases). V was trimmed by 3 bases and J by 6 bases, leaving 11 bases between them. The CDR3 contains 13 residues. The germline V gene has CDR1 MNHEY and CDR2 SMNVEV (reference sequence). The CDR3 nucleotides read TGTGCCAGCAGTTTCGCCGGGGGAGATGGCTACACCTTC. Translating gives CASSFAGGDGYTF.

The genes are TRBV6-6 and TRBJ2-7; 11 bases align to TRBD2. Germline V CDR1 and CDR2: MNHNY, SVGAGI (reference sequence). Trimming took 5 bases from V and 2 from J; bases not matched to a gene: 5. This CDR3 region has 15 residues. CDR3 nucleotides: TGTGCCAGCAGTGGACTAGCGGGCACCCCCTACGAGCAGTACTTC. Amino acid sequence: CASSGLAGTPYEQYF.

V is TRBV25-1 and J is TRBJ2-1, with 13 bases matching TRBD2. V lost 2 bases to trimming and J lost 8 bases; unmatched junction nucleotides: 12. Germline values: CDR1 MGHDK, CDR2 SYGVNS. The CDR3 runs to 18 residues. DNA of the CDR3: TGTGCCAGCAGTGAACCGACTCGGACTAGCGGGAGTCGGGATGAGCAGTTCTTC. It is translated as CASSEPTRTSGSRDEQFF.

This clone was counted a single time. The rearrangement joins TRBV6-1 to TRBJ2-2, with a weak D call TRBD1 (5 bases). V was cut by 5 bases and J by 5 bases, with 12 bases left in between. CDR1 and CDR2 (germline): MNHNS, SASEGT. The CDR3 sequence is 14 residues long. The CDR3 nucleotides read TGTGCCAGCAGTATAATTCAGGGTACCGGGGAGCTGTTTTTT. Its protein product is CASSIIQGTGELFF.

The chain couples TRBV5-1 to TRBJ1-2; D remains unclear. Per the germline V gene, CDR1 is SGHRS and CDR2 is YFSETQ. The V end lost 5 bases, the J end lost 2 bases, and 13 bases lay between the germline ends. This CDR3 is 14 amino acids long. The CDR3 spells CASRNQNLNYGYTF. Written as DNA, the CDR3 is TGCGCCAGCAGAAACCAGAACCTCAACTATGGCTACACCTTC.

In its sample, this clone was seen a few times. The chain joins TRBV2 to TRBJ2-1, with 7 bases lining up with TRBD1. The V gene's germline CDR1 is SNHLY and CDR2 FYNNEI. V was clipped by 6 bases and J by 0 bases; unmatched bases: 5. There are 15 residues in the CDR3. The CDR3 sequence: CASRWDRSSYNEQFF. CDR3 in DNA: TGTGCCAGCAGATGGGACAGAAGCTCCTACAATGAGCAGTTCTTC.

The chain links TRBV27 to TRBJ1-1, with D hard to call. Trimming took off 7 bases at V and 4 bases at J, with 7 bases between the two ends. Germline CDR1 and CDR2: MNHEY and SMNVEV (reference sequence). The CDR3 runs to 11 residues. The CDR3 DNA is TGTGCCAGCAAACGGGGCACTGAAGCTTTCTTT. Protein: CASKRGTEAFF.

This chain links TRBV5-6 with TRBJ2-7, with a possible D match to TRBD2 (6 bases). The CDR3 has 13 residues. The V gene lost 4 bases and the J gene lost 3 bases, with 11 bases spanning the gap. Per germline, CDR1 SGHDT and CDR2 YYEEEE. The CDR3 region has the DNA TGTGCCAGCAGCACGGGGGTTCTCTACGAGCAGTACTTC. Amino acids: CASSTGVLYEQYF.

The chain couples TRBV29-1 to TRBJ2-5, with 13 bases lining up with TRBD2. The germline CDR1 and CDR2 sequences are SQVTM and ANQGSEA. CDR3 size: 14 residues. Trimming took 8 bases from V and 11 from J; bases not matched to a gene: 14. The CDR3: CSTLGLAGVDEQYF. The DNA for the CDR3 is TGCAGCACCCTCGGACTAGCGGGAGTAGATGAGCAGTACTTC.

Concerning this clone: Other DNA sequences within the sample encode an identical CDR3. The rearrangement joins TRBV20-1 to TRBJ2-5; no definite D call. V was shortened by 3 bases and J by 5 bases, with 4 bases between the two germline ends. The CDR3 contains 10 residues. Germline V gene sequence: CDR1 DFQATT, CDR2 SNEGSKA (reference sequence). CDR3: CSASGETQYF. CDR3 sequence (DNA): TGCAGTGCTAGTGGCGAGACCCAGTACTTC.

The chain is built from TRBV27 and TRBJ2-2, with TRBD1 matching over 7 bases. The CDR3 is made up of 15 amino acids. Germline CDR1 and CDR2: MNHEY and SMNVEV (reference sequence). After removal of 4 bases from V and 0 bases from J, the junction contained 2 bases not matched to a gene. CDR3 region: CASSWQGANTGELFF. The DNA of the CDR3 is TGTGCCAGCAGTTGGCAGGGGGCGAACACCGGGGAGCTGTTTTTT.

This clone was detected only once. The chain has TRBV7-2 and TRBJ2-6; TRBD1 is a possible D gene (5 bases). The CDR3 is made up of 16 amino acids. Germline V gene lookup returns CDR1 SGHTA and CDR2 FQGNSA. The V end lost 1 base, the J end lost 1 base, and 8 bases lay between the germline ends. The CDR3 coding sequence is TGTGCCAGCAGCTTAGAGACAGTATCTGGGGCCAACGTCCTGACTTTC. Translating gives CASSLETVSGANVLTF.

This clone was counted between two and nine times. V and J are TRBV27 and TRBJ1-1, with 7 bases identical to TRBD1. Unmatched junction bases numbered 8, after V lost 5 bases and J lost 5 bases. The CDR3 has 14 amino acids. CDR1 and CDR2 from the germline V gene are MNHEY and SMNVEV (reference sequence). This CDR3 is CASSLRQGSTEAFF. CDR3 bases: TGTGCCAGCAGTCTAAGACAGGGAAGTACTGAAGCTTTCTTT.

Here the CDR3 reads CASSYSVGTDLYEQYF. The CDR3 DNA sequence: TGTGCCAGCAGTTACTCGGTCGGGACAGACCTCTACGAGCAGTACTTC. The V call is TRBV6-5, the J call TRBJ2-7; 7 bases line up with TRBD1. V lost 0 bases to trimming and J lost 3 bases; unmatched junction nucleotides: 8. Germline CDR1 is MNHEY and CDR2 is SVGAGI. This CDR3 contains 16 residues.

V gene TRBV29-1 combines with J gene TRBJ1-1, with D perhaps TRBD1 (6 bases). Germline loops: CDR1 SQVTM, CDR2 ANQGSEA. The V and J ends lost 5 bases and 1 base respectively, with 8 bases between them. The CDR3 has 12 residues. Here the CDR3 reads CSVTGSNTEAFF. CDR3 nucleotide sequence: TGCAGCGTTACAGGGTCGAACACTGAAGCTTTCTTT. Full variable domain (rest looked up from reference TRBV29-1 and TRBJ1-1): SAVISQKPSRDICQRGTSLTIQCQVDSQVTMMFWYRQQPGQSLTLIATANQGSEATYESGFVIDKFPISRPNLTFSTLTVSNMSPEDSSIYLCSVTGSNTEAFFGQGTRLTVV.

The chain joins TRBV2 to TRBJ2-1; 10 bases are a match to TRBD2. Germline V gene sequence: CDR1 SNHLY, CDR2 FYNNEI. The CDR3 runs 15 residues. V lost 6 bases and J lost 4; bases outside the gene matches: 6. This CDR3 reads CASREREGLYNEQFF. The DNA of the CDR3 is TGTGCCAGCAGGGAGCGGGAGGGGCTTTACAATGAGCAGTTCTTC.

This clone has a handful of counts. The rearrangement uses TRBV9 and TRBJ2-2; D gene uncertain. The germline V gene encodes CDR1 SGDLS and CDR2 YYNGEE. This CDR3 region has 14 residues. Trimming took 4 bases from V and 7 from J, leaving 14 bases between them. The CDR3 sequence: CASSPILLGGELFF. In DNA form, the CDR3 reads TGTGCCAGCAGCCCCATTCTCCTGGGCGGGGAGCTGTTTTTT.

CDR3: CASSLSRRGNTIYF. In nucleotides, the CDR3 is TGTGCCAGCAGCTTGTCCAGGCGTGGAAACACCATATATTTT. The chain has TRBV11-2 and TRBJ1-3; no reliable D call. The CDR3 runs 14 residues. The germline V and J ends were trimmed by 3 bases and 3 bases, with 9 bases remaining between them. Germline loops: CDR1 SGHAT, CDR2 FQNNGV.

The gene calls are TRBV5-1 and TRBJ2-7; D unclear. CDR1 SGHRS and CDR2 YFSETQ come from the germline V gene. The CDR3 extends over 15 amino acids. Trimming removed 0 bases from V and 1 base from J, with 11 bases in between. CDR3 sequence (DNA): TGCGCCAGCAGCTTGGGTACAGACGGATCCTACGAGCAGTACTTC. It yields the protein CASSLGTDGSYEQYF.

V usage is TRBV28 and J usage is TRBJ1-1; TRBD1 matches at 7 bases. CDR1 and CDR2 (germline): MDHEN, SYDVKM. The CDR3 consists of 15 residues. Losses at the gene ends were 6 bases for V and 9 bases for J; bases not matched to a gene: 16. The CDR3 nucleotides are TGTGCCAGCAGCCCCGGCAGTGTACAGGGGCCTAAAGCTTTCTTT. It yields the protein CASSPGSVQGPKAFF. Combining the CDR3 with reference TRBV28 and TRBJ1-1 gives the whole variable domain DVKVTQSSRYLVKRTGEKVFLECVQDMDHENMFWYRQDPGLGLRLIYFSYDVKMKEKGDIPEGYSVSREKKERFSLILESASTNQTSMYLCASSPGSVQGPKAFFGQGTRLTVV.

The CDR3 coding sequence is TGTGCCAGCTCACCGCCCCTTGGGGGACAGAGGGTGGATGGCTACACCTTC. Protein sequence: CASSPPLGGQRVDGYTF. V usage is TRBV18 and J usage is TRBJ1-2; 7 bases align to TRBD1. Per the germline V gene, CDR1 is KGHSH and CDR2 is LQKENI. V dropped 3 bases and J dropped 6; count of bases not matched to a gene: 16. The CDR3 length is 17 residues.

This chain's CDR3 is CASSYGGESGYTF. In nucleotides, the CDR3 is TGCGCCAGCAGCTATGGAGGGGAAAGTGGCTACACCTTC. V usage is TRBV5-1 and J usage is TRBJ1-2, with a possible D match to TRBD1 (5 bases). CDR1 is SGHRS, CDR2 YFSETQ, per germline. This CDR3 is built from 13 residues. V was trimmed by 3 bases and J by 7 bases, leaving 13 bases between them. The full variable domain, with the rest looked up from reference TRBV5-1 and TRBJ1-2, is KAGVTQTPRYLIKTRGQQVTLSCSPISGHRSVSWYQQTPGQGLQFLFEYFSETQRNKGNFPGRFSGRQFSNSRSEMNVSTLELGDSALYLCASSYGGESGYTFGSGTRLTVV.

CDR3 DNA: TGTGCCAGCAGCGGCCGCGTCCAAGAGACCCAGTACTTC. This sequence encodes CASSGRVQETQYF. The chain combines TRBV7-6 with TRBJ2-5; D gene ambiguous. Germline CDR1 reads SGHVS; CDR2 reads FNYEAQ. CDR3 size: 13 residues. V was pared by 5 bases and J by 1 base, with 8 bases between.

The V gene is TRBV5-1, the J gene TRBJ2-1; TRBD2 agrees at 9 bases. The CDR3 sequence is 16 residues long. Losses at the gene ends were 0 bases for V and 4 bases for J; bases not matched to a gene: 5. In germline, CDR1 is SGHRS, CDR2 YFSETQ. CDR3 in amino acids: CASSLAAGGPYNEQFF. Here the CDR3 DNA reads TGCGCCAGCAGCTTGGCGGCGGGAGGGCCTTACAATGAGCAGTTCTTC.

This clone was detected once. V gene TRBV19 combines with J gene TRBJ1-4; 9 nucleotides line up with TRBD1. Germline CDR1 and CDR2: LNHDA and SQIVND (reference sequence). V dropped 5 bases and J dropped 5; count of bases not matched to a gene: 6. The length of the CDR3 is 15 residues. The CDR3 DNA sequence: TGTGCCAGTAGTGCCTACAGGGGGCCGAATGAAAAACTGTTTTTT. Encoded protein: CASSAYRGPNEKLFF.

The V and J genes are TRBV28 and TRBJ2-1; possible D gene TRBD2, 5 bases. This CDR3 is 16 amino acids long. V shed 5 bases and J shed 5 bases, with 19 bases lying between them. CDR1 and CDR2 from the germline V gene are MDHEN and SYDVKM. The CDR3 is CASSAPAAANHNEQFF. CDR3 nucleotide sequence: TGTGCCAGCAGTGCCCCAGCGGCAGCGAACCACAATGAGCAGTTCTTC.

The chain uses TRBV12-5 and TRBJ2-3; D possibly corresponds to TRBD2 (7 bases). Trimming pared 7 bases from V and 2 bases from J, leaving 16 bases between. This CDR3 comprises 15 residues. The germline V gene has CDR1 LGHNT and CDR2 FRNRAP. The CDR3: CASALGGGSTDTQYF. CDR3 nucleotides: TGTGCTAGTGCTCTAGGGGGAGGGTCCACAGATACGCAGTATTTT. The full variable domain, rest sourced from reference TRBV12-5 and TRBJ2-3, is DARVTQTPRHKVTEMGQEVTMRCQPILGHNTVFWYRQTMMQGLELLAYFRNRAPLDDSGMPKDRFSAEMPDATLATLKIQPSEPRDSAVYFCASALGGGSTDTQYFGPGTRLTVL.